The clone carrying this T cell receptor (beta chain) was seen ten or more times. Its antigen remains unidentified. Time point given: patch test 2, 6 weeks after DPC sensitization. Noted treatment: therapeutic diphenylcyclopropenone sensitization with weekly scalp DPC. Total RNA was isolated from whole blood that had not been fractionated. The germline V gene encodes CDR1 GTSNPN and CDR2 SVGIG (reference sequence). The CDR3 contains 15 residues. Losses at the gene ends were 0 bases for V and 9 bases for J; bases not matched to a gene: 8. This sample is drawn from a study of human T cells and chemical hapten exposure. The study used a library that attached unique molecular identifiers to individual cDNA molecules. TCRdb passed the RACE reads through MiXCR, listing each CDR3 protein once. This table has tens of thousands of distinct CDR3 sequences, 3% to 3.5% appearing once. The study's findings and limits: The donors suffered from alopecia, so their immune response may not match that of healthy people.

V is TRBV30 and J is TRBJ2-1; 10 bases line up with TRBD2. Specimen: whole blood, collected in connection with sensitization to the hapten diphenylcyclopropenone (DPC). This TCR was recovered from a man aged 35-49 years with alopecia areata. Some clones in this sample may be carry-over from other donors' samples. CDR3: CAWSVKAGGPGEQFF. The DNA for the CDR3 is TGTGCCTGGAGTGTGAAAGCGGGAGGGCCGGGTGAGCAGTTCTTC.